This T cell receptor beta chain was documented in a study of T-cell reconstitution after alpha-beta-depleted transplantation in children. The CDR3 length is 15 residues. Germline V CDR1 and CDR2: KGHDR, SFDVKD. Trimming at V came to 3 bases and at J to 4 bases, leaving 5 bases not matched to a gene. This clonotype was counted many times. It was with unique molecular identifiers that the TCRbeta library was prepared. MiXCR was run by TCRdb on the PCR reads, yielding one entry per CDR3 protein. This table holds 210,000 or so distinct CDR3 sequences, roughly 10% found once. The sequence was collected from a human donor who donated a stem cell graft to a child with acute lymphoblastic leukemia. The sequences come from PBMCs from the stem cell graft donor, collected from the stem cell graft. The chain carries TRBV24-1 and TRBJ1-5; 7 bases fit TRBD1. In DNA form, the CDR3 reads TGTGCCACCAGTGATGCAAGGGACAGTAATCAGCCCCAGCATTTT. This encodes CATSDARDSNQPQHF.